This TCR beta chain was recovered during a study of T cell changes during pregnancy in multiple sclerosis. The CDR3 runs to 14 residues. The V gene's germline CDR1 is SGHNT and CDR2 YENEEA. Trimming pared 1 base from V and 6 bases from J, leaving 10 bases between. Produced via immunoSEQ multiplex PCR; TCRdb's table is partial and in-frame only. The table includes approximately 51,000 clones, 90% to 95% detected once. The sequencing used CD4+ T cells from peripheral blood mononuclear cells, collected in the second trimester of pregnancy. The receptor was isolated from a female donor with multiple sclerosis, enrolled in a pregnancy study. The chain uses TRBV11-3 and TRBJ2-1; no firm D call. CDR3 residues: CASSLVGASNEQFF. The CDR3 region has the DNA TGTGCCAGCAGCTTAGTCGGAGCATCCAATGAGCAGTTCTTC.